The 9 T cell receptor beta chains below all came from one sample that was sequenced in a study of T cell responses to AZD1222 COVID-19 vaccine. Libraries were prepared by immunoSEQ multiplex PCR; TCRdb keeps only in-frame clonotypes and omits some of them. The table has 130,000 or so clones, around 94% seen once; the top ten hold roughly 6.6%. This specimen consisted of peripheral blood, obtained on day 0 of AZD1222 vaccination. The receptors derive from an adult in good health.

The rearrangement uses TRBV18 and TRBJ1-6; 7 bases fit TRBD1. The germline CDR1 and CDR2 sequences are KGHSH and LQKENI. The CDR3 is 14 amino acids. V was pared by 4 bases and J by 5 bases, with 2 bases of the junction left unmatched. CDR3 region: CASSRDSHNSPLHF. The CDR3 DNA is TGTGCCAGCTCACGGGACAGTCATAATTCACCCCTCCACTTT.

The chain has TRBV11-3 and TRBJ2-3; TRBD2 matches at 9 bases. The germline CDR1 and CDR2 sequences are SGHNT and YENEEA. The V and J ends lost 6 bases and 0 bases, in that order; junction bases with no gene match: 4. The CDR3 is made up of 15 amino acids. This CDR3 is CASRPSGRSTDTQYF. In DNA form, the CDR3 reads TGTGCCAGCAGACCCAGCGGGAGGAGCACAGATACGCAGTATTTT.

The chain has TRBV7-8 and TRBJ2-3; D not resolved. Germline V lookup: CDR1 SGHVS, CDR2 FQNEAQ. This CDR3 spans 15 amino acids. V was clipped by 4 bases and J by 3 bases, with 14 bases between them. DNA of the CDR3: TGTGCCAGCAGCTCCTCCATCTCTCATACAGATACGCAGTATTTT. It encodes CASSSSISHTDTQYF.

The V call is TRBV27, the J call TRBJ1-5, with D uncertain. Germline V gene data show CDR1 as MNHEY and CDR2 as SMNVEV (reference sequence). This CDR3 is 14 amino acids long. V was cut by 6 bases and J by 0 bases, with 9 bases left in between. The CDR3 loop is CASSPIYSNQPQHF. The CDR3 DNA is TGTGCCAGCAGCCCCATCTATAGCAATCAGCCCCAGCATTTT.

The chain carries TRBV11-2 and TRBJ2-7; 8 bases are a match to TRBD1. This CDR3 comprises 15 residues. V was pared by 6 bases and J by 0 bases, with 7 bases of the junction left unmatched. Germline CDR1 reads SGHAT; CDR2 reads FQNNGV. The CDR3 region is CASRSGTGPSYEQYF. CDR3 DNA sequence: TGTGCCAGCAGATCCGGGACAGGTCCCTCCTACGAGCAGTACTTC.

V and J are TRBV7-9 and TRBJ1-1; D possibly corresponds to TRBD1 (6 bases). The CDR3 sequence is 12 residues long. Germline-derived CDR1 and CDR2 are SEHNR and FQNEAQ (reference sequence). Trimming stripped 8 bases from V and 7 bases from J, with 14 bases between. The CDR3 is CASAGGGREAFF. Written as DNA, the CDR3 is TGTGCCAGCGCCGGAGGGGGACGTGAAGCTTTCTTT.

The genes are TRBV13 and TRBJ2-7, with D possibly being TRBD2 (6 bases). The CDR3 length is 18 residues. Germline CDR1 PRHDT, CDR2 FYEKMQ (reference sequence). The germline V and J ends were trimmed by 5 bases and 0 bases, with 23 bases remaining between them. The CDR3 spells CASSPARWGDGSSYEQYF. The CDR3 region has the DNA TGTGCCAGCAGCCCCGCGAGGTGGGGGGACGGGAGCTCCTACGAGCAGTACTTC. Supplemented by reference TRBV13 and TRBJ2-7, the full variable domain reads AAGVIQSPRHLIKEKRETATLKCYPIPRHDTVYWYQQGPGQDPQFLISFYEKMQSDKGSIPDRFSAQQFSDYHSELNMSSLELGDSALYFCASSPARWGDGSSYEQYFGPGTRLTVT.

The chain carries TRBV24-1 and TRBJ2-7; TRBD2 matches 8 bases. The J segment lost 2 bases and the V segment lost 10 bases, leaving 6 bases of the junction unmatched. Looked up from germline, CDR1 is KGHDR and CDR2 is SFDVKD. This CDR3 is built from 13 residues. In nucleotides, the CDR3 is TGTGCCACTACGGGAGGGCCCCCCTACGAGCAGTACTTC. It is translated as CATTGGPPYEQYF.

V usage is TRBV30 and J usage is TRBJ1-5, with a weak D call TRBD1 (5 bases). There are 17 residues in the CDR3. V lost 1 base and J lost 2, with 18 bases in between. Germline V gene data show CDR1 as GTSNPN and CDR2 as SVGIG (reference sequence). The chain's CDR3 is CAWSAPSLRGGNQPQHF. The CDR3 bases are TGTGCCTGGAGTGCCCCATCCCTGAGGGGCGGCAATCAGCCCCAGCATTTT.